This is a list of T cell receptor beta chains from one sample in a study of blood T cells in healthy people across ages. MiXCR, applied by TCRdb to the 5' RACE reads, yields one record per CDR3 protein. The sample contains 1.5 million or so distinct CDR3 sequences, approximately 43% of which appear only once. Sequenced material: blood. Every receptor here comes from a woman younger than 30 in good health. Both conserved end residues are part of each CDR3. Fields, in order: D gene, CDR3 length, V gene, J gene, clone size, CDR3 DNA, CDR3 protein. The D gene is left open where the match is weak. Size tells how often a clone was seen (once, few, many) or the class of an expanded clone, and some rows leave it out.

D: TRBD2; length: 15; V: TRBV24-1; J: TRBJ2-1; size: NA; DNA: TGTGCCACCAGTGATCCCGGACTAGCGAAGGATGAGCAGTTCTTC; CDR3: CATSDPGLAKDEQFF
D: NA; length: 13; V: TRBV20-1; J: TRBJ1-1; size: NA; DNA: TGCAGGGGAGTGGACCCCGGGGGCACTGAAGCTTTCTTT; CDR3: CRGVDPGGTEAFF
D: NA; length: 12; V: TRBV5-1; J: TRBJ2-5; size: few; DNA: TGCGCCAGCAGCTCAGGGTCTGAGACCCAGTACTTC; CDR3: CASSSGSETQYF
D: NA; length: 13; V: TRBV18; J: TRBJ1-6; size: NA; DNA: TGTGCCAGCTCACCGTCAGTCGACTCACCCCTCCACTTT; CDR3: CASSPSVDSPLHF
D: TRBD2; length: 16; V: TRBV6-2/TRBV6-3; J: TRBJ2-5; size: NA; DNA: TGTGCCAGCAGTTACTCGGCGGGAGTAACTTACAATGAGCAGTACTTC; CDR3: CASSYSAGVTYNEQYF
D: NA; length: 15; V: TRBV20-1; J: TRBJ1-3; size: NA; DNA: TGCAGTGCTAGAGATGCAGGCGCCTCTGGAAACACCATATATTTT; CDR3: CSARDAGASGNTIYF
D: TRBD2; length: 19; V: TRBV9; J: TRBJ2-3; size: few; DNA: TGTGCCAGCAGCGCCCACCCCGGGACTAGCGGGGGGATCACAGATACGCAGTATTTT; CDR3: CASSAHPGTSGGITDTQYF
D: NA; length: 15; V: TRBV12-3/TRBV12-4; J: TRBJ2-3; size: NA; DNA: TGTGCCAGCAGTTTCGCGGGGGCCGGCACAGATACGCAGTATTTT; CDR3: CASSFAGAGTDTQYF
D: NA; length: 15; V: TRBV24-1; J: TRBJ2-3; size: NA; DNA: TGTGCCACCAGTGACCGTAATCACCAGTCCGAGGCGCAGTATTTT; CDR3: CATSDRNHQSEAQYF
D: TRBD1; length: 15; V: TRBV5-1; J: TRBJ2-2; size: NA; DNA: TGCGCCAGCACCCGGAACAGGGGCGACACCGGGGAGCTGTTTTTT; CDR3: CASTRNRGDTGELFF
D: NA; length: 15; V: TRBV10-3; J: TRBJ2-2; size: NA; DNA: TGTGCCATCAGTGAAGTGGGATGGGGCACCGGGGAGCTGTTTTTT; CDR3: CAISEVGWGTGELFF
D: NA; length: 15; V: TRBV6-5; J: TRBJ1-6; size: few; DNA: TGTGCCAGCAGTTACGGGAGGGGCGTCTATTCACCCCTCCACTTT; CDR3: CASSYGRGVYSPLHF
D: TRBD1; length: 15; V: TRBV27; J: TRBJ2-7; size: few; DNA: TGTGCCAGCAGACCCCCGGGACAGGCCTGGGGAGAGCAGTACTTC; CDR3: CASRPPGQAWGEQYF
D: TRBD1; length: 17; V: TRBV6-6; J: TRBJ1-1; size: NA; DNA: TGTGCCAGCAGCCGCGCCGGGACAGGGACCATACGGCCTGAAGCTTTCTTT; CDR3: CASSRAGTGTIRPEAFF
D: TRBD1; length: 13; V: TRBV12-3/TRBV12-4; J: TRBJ2-5; size: many; DNA: TGTGCCAGCAGGCGACAGGGGGGAAAGACCCAGTACTTC; CDR3: CASRRQGGKTQYF
D: NA; length: 13; V: TRBV7-6; J: TRBJ1-4; size: few; DNA: TGTGCCAGCAGCTTAGCGACAGCTGAAAAACTGTTTTTT; CDR3: CASSLATAEKLFF
D: NA; length: 12; V: TRBV7-2; J: TRBJ2-7; size: many; DNA: TGTGCCAGCAGCTTACAAGACAGCGAGCAGTACTTC; CDR3: CASSLQDSEQYF
D: NA; length: 14; V: TRBV5-1; J: TRBJ1-1; size: NA; DNA: TGCGCCAGCAGCAGTACACAGGGGAACACTGAAGCTTTCTTT; CDR3: CASSSTQGNTEAFF
D: NA; length: 13; V: TRBV30; J: TRBJ1-5; size: NA; DNA: TGTGCCTGGAGTGTACTACGGGATCAGCCCCAGCATTTT; CDR3: CAWSVLRDQPQHF
D: TRBD1; length: 15; V: TRBV7-9; J: TRBJ2-5; size: NA; DNA: TGTGCCAGCAGCCACCTAGAGACAGGGGAAGAGACCCAGTACTTC; CDR3: CASSHLETGEETQYF
D: TRBD1; length: 17; V: TRBV7-2; J: TRBJ1-2; size: once; DNA: TGTGCCAGCAGCTCATCCACCGGACAGGGTATCTTCTATGGCTACACCTTC; CDR3: CASSSSTGQGIFYGYTF
D: TRBD2; length: 15; V: TRBV29-1; J: TRBJ2-1; size: few; DNA: TGCAGCGTTGAGCGTGGCGGGAGCGGGGTCAATGAGCAGTTCTTC; CDR3: CSVERGGSGVNEQFF
D: TRBD2; length: 16; V: TRBV20-1; J: TRBJ2-3; size: NA; DNA: TGCAGTGCCTCCGGGACTAGCGGGAGGATGTCGGATACGCAGTATTTT; CDR3: CSASGTSGRMSDTQYF
D: NA; length: 13; V: TRBV7-9; J: TRBJ1-4; size: NA; DNA: TGTGCCAGCAGCTCACCCTGGGCCCCAAAACTGTTTTTT; CDR3: CASSSPWAPKLFF
D: NA; length: 13; V: TRBV20-1; J: TRBJ2-7; size: NA; DNA: TGCAGTGCTGTCGACGTTGAGGATGCCGAGCAGTACTTC; CDR3: CSAVDVEDAEQYF
D: TRBD2; length: 15; V: TRBV5-1; J: TRBJ2-1; size: NA; DNA: TGCGCCACCCAAAGGAGTAGCGGGAGTGTGAATGAGCAGTTCTTC; CDR3: CATQRSSGSVNEQFF
D: NA; length: 15; V: TRBV12-3/TRBV12-4; J: TRBJ1-2; size: NA; DNA: TGTGCCAGCAGTTTAGCGCGACGGGGGGCCTTTGGCTACACCTTC; CDR3: CASSLARRGAFGYTF
D: TRBD2; length: 15; V: TRBV4-3; J: TRBJ2-1; size: many; DNA: TGCGCCAGCAGCCAAGATACTAGCGGGAGCGATGAGCAGTTCTTC; CDR3: CASSQDTSGSDEQFF
D: TRBD1; length: 14; V: TRBV6-6; J: TRBJ1-1; size: few; DNA: TGTGCCAGCAGTTACACAACAGGGGCGGCTGAAGCTTTCTTT; CDR3: CASSYTTGAAEAFF
D: TRBD1; length: 15; V: TRBV18; J: TRBJ1-4; size: NA; DNA: TGTGCCAGCTCACCACTGGGACAGGGTAATGAAAAACTGTTTTTT; CDR3: CASSPLGQGNEKLFF
D: NA; length: 14; V: TRBV6-5; J: TRBJ1-1; size: few; DNA: TGTGCCAGCAGTCTGAGGGGGGAGGGCGAGGAAGCTTTCTTT; CDR3: CASSLRGEGEEAFF
D: TRBD2; length: 16; V: TRBV7-2; J: TRBJ2-1; size: NA; DNA: TGTGCCAGCAGCTCGAATAGCGGGGGGCTTCACAATGAGCAGTTCTTC; CDR3: CASSSNSGGLHNEQFF
D: NA; length: 16; V: TRBV5-6; J: TRBJ2-4; size: NA; DNA: TGTGCCAGCAGCTTGGTGGGAGCCTTTAATCAAAACATTCAGTACTTC; CDR3: CASSLVGAFNQNIQYF
D: TRBD2; length: 15; V: TRBV12-5; J: TRBJ2-1; size: NA; DNA: TGTGCTAGTGGCACGGGACTAGCGGGTTACAATGAGCAGTTCTTC; CDR3: CASGTGLAGYNEQFF
D: NA; length: 14; V: TRBV9; J: TRBJ2-5; size: NA; DNA: TGTGCCAGCAGCTTCCGGACAGCCGAAGAGACCCAGTACTTC; CDR3: CASSFRTAEETQYF
D: TRBD2; length: 14; V: TRBV10-3; J: TRBJ2-4; size: NA; DNA: TGTGCCATCAGTGACGGGTCGGGGGGGAACATTCAGTACTTC; CDR3: CAISDGSGGNIQYF
D: TRBD1; length: 14; V: TRBV7-2; J: TRBJ1-3; size: NA; DNA: TGTGCCAGCAGCTTAGTGGCAGGGGGGAACACCATATATTTT; CDR3: CASSLVAGGNTIYF
D: TRBD2; length: 19; V: TRBV12-3/TRBV12-4; J: TRBJ2-3; size: NA; DNA: TGTGCCAGCAGTTTAAAACTAGCGGGAGTCTGGACTAGCACAGATACGCAGTATTTT; CDR3: CASSLKLAGVWTSTDTQYF
D: TRBD2; length: 11; V: TRBV27; J: TRBJ2-7; size: NA; DNA: TGTGCCACGGGGGGGCGATACGAGCAGTACTTC; CDR3: CATGGRYEQYF
D: TRBD1; length: 15; V: TRBV27; J: TRBJ2-3; size: few; DNA: TGTGCCAGCAGATCCCTACAGGGGGTCACAGATACGCAGTATTTT; CDR3: CASRSLQGVTDTQYF